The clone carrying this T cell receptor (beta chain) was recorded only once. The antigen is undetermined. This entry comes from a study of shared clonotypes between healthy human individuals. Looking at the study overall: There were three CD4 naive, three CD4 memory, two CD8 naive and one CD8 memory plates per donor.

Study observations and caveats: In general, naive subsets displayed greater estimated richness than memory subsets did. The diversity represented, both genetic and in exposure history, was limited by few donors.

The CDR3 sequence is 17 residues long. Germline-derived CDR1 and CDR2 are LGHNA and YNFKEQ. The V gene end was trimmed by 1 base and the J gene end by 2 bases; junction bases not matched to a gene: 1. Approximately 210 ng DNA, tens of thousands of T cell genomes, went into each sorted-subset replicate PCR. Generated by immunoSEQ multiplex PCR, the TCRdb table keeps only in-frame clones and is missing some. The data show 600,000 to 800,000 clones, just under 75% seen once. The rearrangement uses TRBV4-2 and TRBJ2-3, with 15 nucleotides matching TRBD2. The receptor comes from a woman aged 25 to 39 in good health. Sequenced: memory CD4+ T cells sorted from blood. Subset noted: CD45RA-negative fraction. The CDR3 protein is CASSQGTSGRVTDTQYF. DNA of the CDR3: TGTGCCAGCAGCCAAGGGACTAGCGGGAGGGTCACAGATACGCAGTATTTT.